The subject of this entry is one T cell receptor (beta chain). Method: immunoSEQ multiplex PCR; TCRdb's copy keeps in-frame clones and lacks some. The sample records about 180,000 clones, around 88% being singletons. The CDR3 extends over 12 amino acids. Trimming at V came to 3 bases and at J to 14 bases, leaving 5 bases not matched to a gene. CDR1 SGHNT and CDR2 YENEEA come from the germline V gene. The sample belongs to a study of blood T cell repertoires in COVID-19. For the study at large: Material from acute and convalescent COVID-19 was sourced from the United States, Italy and Spain. Nucleic acid was either cDNA or gDNA, and it came from T cells, B-cell-depleted T cells, or PBMCs.

The sample consisted of peripheral blood. The clonotype was recovered from a woman between 25 and 40 years old with acute or convalescent COVID-19. The genes are TRBV11-3 and TRBJ2-1; 9 bases are a match to TRBD1. The CDR3 region is CASSLGGDREFF. The CDR3 region has the DNA TGTGCCAGCAGCTTGGGAGGGGACAGGGAGTTCTTC.